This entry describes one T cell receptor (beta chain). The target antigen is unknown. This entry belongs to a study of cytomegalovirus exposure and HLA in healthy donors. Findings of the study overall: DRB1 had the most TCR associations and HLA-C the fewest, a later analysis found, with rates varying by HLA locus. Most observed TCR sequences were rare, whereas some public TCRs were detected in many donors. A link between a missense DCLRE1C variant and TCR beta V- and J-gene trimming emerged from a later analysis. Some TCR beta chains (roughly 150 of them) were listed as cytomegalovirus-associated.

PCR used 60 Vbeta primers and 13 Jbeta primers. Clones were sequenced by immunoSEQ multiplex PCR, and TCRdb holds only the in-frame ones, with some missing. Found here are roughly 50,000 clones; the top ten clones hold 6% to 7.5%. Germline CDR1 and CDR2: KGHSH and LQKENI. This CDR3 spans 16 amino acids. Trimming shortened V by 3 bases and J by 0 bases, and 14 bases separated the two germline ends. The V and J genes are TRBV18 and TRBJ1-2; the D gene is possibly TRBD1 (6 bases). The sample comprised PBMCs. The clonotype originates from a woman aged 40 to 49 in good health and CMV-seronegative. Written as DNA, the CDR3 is TGTGCCAGCTCACCTCTAGGACAGTCGCCTAACTATGGCTACACCTTC. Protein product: CASSPLGQSPNYGYTF.